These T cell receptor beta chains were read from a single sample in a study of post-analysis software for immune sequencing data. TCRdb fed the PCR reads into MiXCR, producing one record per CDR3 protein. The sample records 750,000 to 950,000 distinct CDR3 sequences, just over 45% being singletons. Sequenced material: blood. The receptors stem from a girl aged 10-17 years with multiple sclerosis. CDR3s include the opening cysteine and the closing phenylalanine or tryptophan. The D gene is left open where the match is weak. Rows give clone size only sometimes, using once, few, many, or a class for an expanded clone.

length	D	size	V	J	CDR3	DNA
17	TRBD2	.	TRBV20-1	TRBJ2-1	CSPTGTSGERSYNEQFF	TGCAGTCCCACTGGGACTAGCGGGGAGCGGTCCTACAATGAGCAGTTCTTC
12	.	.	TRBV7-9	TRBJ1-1	CASSLKGAEAFF	TGTGCCAGCAGCTTAAAGGGTGCTGAAGCTTTCTTT
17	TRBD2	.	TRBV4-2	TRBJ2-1	CASSQLLAGDTNNEQFF	TGTGCCAGCAGCCAGTTACTAGCGGGAGACACTAACAATGAGCAGTTCTTC
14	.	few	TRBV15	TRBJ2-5	CATSRDLGEGTQYF	TGTGCCACCAGCAGAGATTTGGGAGAGGGGACCCAGTACTTC
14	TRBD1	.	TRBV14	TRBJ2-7	CASSQHMTGGEQYF	TGTGCCAGCAGCCAGCACATGACAGGGGGCGAGCAGTACTTC
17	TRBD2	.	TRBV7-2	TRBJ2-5	CASSLGGASGNQETQYF	TGTGCCAGCAGCTTAGGCGGGGCTAGCGGGAACCAAGAGACCCAGTACTTC
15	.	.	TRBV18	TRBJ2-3	CASSPPRTGPDTQYF	TGTGCCAGCTCACCACCGCGAACAGGGCCAGATACGCAGTATTTT
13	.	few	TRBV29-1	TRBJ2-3	CSVDLLAIDTQYF	TGCAGCGTTGATCTACTAGCAATAGATACGCAGTATTTT
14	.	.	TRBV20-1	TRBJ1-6	CSAREGLIKSPLHF	TGCAGTGCTAGGGAGGGTTTAATTAAGTCACCCCTCCACTTT
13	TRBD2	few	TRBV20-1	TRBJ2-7	CSARAETGGEQYF	TGCAGTGCTAGGGCTGAGACGGGAGGCGAGCAGTACTTC
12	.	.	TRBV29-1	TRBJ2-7	CSVVLQGYEQYF	TGCAGCGTTGTACTACAGGGTTACGAGCAGTACTTC
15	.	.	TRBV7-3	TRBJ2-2	CASGNSGRNTGELFF	TGTGCCAGCGGCAATAGTGGGAGGAACACCGGGGAGCTGTTTTTT
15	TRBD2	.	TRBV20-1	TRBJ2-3	CSARDSASGSGTQYF	TGCAGTGCTAGAGATTCGGCTAGCGGGAGTGGCACGCAGTATTTT
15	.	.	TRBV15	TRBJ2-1	CATSSGRNVHNEQFF	TGTGCCACCAGCAGCGGCCGGAACGTTCACAATGAGCAGTTCTTC
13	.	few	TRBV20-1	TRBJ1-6	CSASFASNSPLHF	TGCAGTGCTAGCTTCGCTTCGAATTCACCCCTCCACTTT
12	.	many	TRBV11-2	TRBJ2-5	CASSLDQETQYF	TGTGCCAGCAGCTTAGACCAAGAGACCCAGTACTTC
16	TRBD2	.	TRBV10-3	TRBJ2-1	CAISWTSGSLYNEQFF	TGTGCCATCAGCTGGACTAGCGGGAGCCTGTACAATGAGCAGTTCTTC
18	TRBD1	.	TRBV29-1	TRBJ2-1	CSTYQQGARDPSYNEQFF	TGCAGCACATACCAACAGGGGGCCCGGGACCCCTCCTACAATGAGCAGTTCTTC
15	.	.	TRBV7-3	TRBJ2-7	CASSLSAGDSYEQYF	TGTGCCAGCAGCTTATCGGCAGGGGACTCCTACGAGCAGTACTTC
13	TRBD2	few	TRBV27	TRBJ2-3	CASSRGGEDTQYF	TGTGCCAGCAGCCGCGGGGGGGAGGATACGCAGTATTTT
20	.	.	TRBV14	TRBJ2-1	CASSQAKGAGSSFSYNEQFF	TGTGCCAGCAGCCAAGCGAAAGGCGCGGGATCCTCCTTCTCCTACAATGAGCAGTTCTTC
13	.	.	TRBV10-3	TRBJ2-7	CAFRGDSSYEQYF	TGTGCCTTCCGCGGGGACAGCTCCTACGAGCAGTACTTC
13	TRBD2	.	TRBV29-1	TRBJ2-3	CSASTSGGDTQYF	TGCAGCGCCTCGACTAGCGGGGGGGATACGCAGTATTTT
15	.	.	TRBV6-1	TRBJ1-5	CASSEDGLFNQPQHF	TGTGCCAGCAGTGAGGACGGCTTGTTCAATCAGCCCCAGCATTTT
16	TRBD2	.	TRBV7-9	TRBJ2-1	CASSFGLAGVSLLQFF	TGTGCCAGCAGCTTTGGGCTAGCGGGAGTATCACTGTTACAGTTCTTC